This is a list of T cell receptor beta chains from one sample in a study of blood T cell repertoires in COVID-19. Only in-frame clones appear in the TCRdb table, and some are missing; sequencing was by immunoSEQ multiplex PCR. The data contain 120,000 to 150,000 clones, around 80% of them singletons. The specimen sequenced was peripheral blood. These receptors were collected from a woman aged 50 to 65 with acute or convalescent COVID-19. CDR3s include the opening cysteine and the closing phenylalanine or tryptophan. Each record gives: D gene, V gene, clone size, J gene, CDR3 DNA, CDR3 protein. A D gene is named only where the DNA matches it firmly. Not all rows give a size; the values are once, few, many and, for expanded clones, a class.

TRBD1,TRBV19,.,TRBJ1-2,TGTGCCAGTAGTATAGGACAGGGGGATGGCTACACCTTC,CASSIGQGDGYTF
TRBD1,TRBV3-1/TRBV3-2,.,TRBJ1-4,TGTGCCAGCAGCCATTACGCGGCAGGGGGTGCAACTAATGAAAAACTGTTTTTT,CASSHYAAGGATNEKLFF
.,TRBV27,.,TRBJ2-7,TGTGCCAGCAGGGGGCCTGGGTTCCTCTACGAGCAGTACTTC,CASRGPGFLYEQYF
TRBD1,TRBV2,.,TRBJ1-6,TGTGCCAGCAGTGAACTAGGACAGGGGGGTTCACCCCTCCACTTT,CASSELGQGGSPLHF
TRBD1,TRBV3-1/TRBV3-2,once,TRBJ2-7,TGTGCCAGCAGCCAAGGGGGACAGGTAGTCGAGCAGTACTTC,CASSQGGQVVEQYF
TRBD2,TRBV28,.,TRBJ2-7,TGTGCCAGCAGTCGACTAGCGGGGGGCCTTCTCGATTACGAGCAGTACTTC,CASSRLAGGLLDYEQYF
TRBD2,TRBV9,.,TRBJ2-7,TGTGCCAGCAGCGTAGGGGTAGCGGGGGGCGGAAGCTCCTACGAGCAGTACTTC,CASSVGVAGGGSSYEQYF
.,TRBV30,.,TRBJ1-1,TGTGCCCAAACTCGACCTAAGCACGTAGGGGCGAACACTGAAGCTTTCTTT,CAQTRPKHVGANTEAFF
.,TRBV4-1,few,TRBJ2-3,TGCGCCAGCAGCCCAGCTGGGGGGACCACAGATACGCAGTATTTT,CASSPAGGTTDTQYF
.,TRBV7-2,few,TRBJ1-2,TGTGCCAGCAGCTCCGCGGGGCTGCAGGGCCGGTATGGCTACACCTTC,CASSSAGLQGRYGYTF
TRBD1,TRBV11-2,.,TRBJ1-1,TGTGCCAGCAGCTTGAGGCCCGGGACAGGGTCCATGAACACTGAAGCTTTCTTT,CASSLRPGTGSMNTEAFF
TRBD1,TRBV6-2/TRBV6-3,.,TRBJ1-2,TGTGCCAGCAGCCAAACACAGGGGGCGCGGGTCTATGGCTACACCTTC,CASSQTQGARVYGYTF
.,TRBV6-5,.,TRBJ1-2,TGTGCCAGCAGTTACCGGCAGGGCAGCATGGGCTACACCTTC,CASSYRQGSMGYTF
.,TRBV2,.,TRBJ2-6,TGTGCCGGAAGGGGGTCTGGGGCCAACGTCCTGACTTTC,CAGRGSGANVLTF
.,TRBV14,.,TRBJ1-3,TGTGCCACCGCGTTAGGCAGGGCATCTGGAAACACCATATATTTT,CATALGRASGNTIYF
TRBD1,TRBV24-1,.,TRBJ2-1,TGTGCCACCAGTGTAGGGGGCGCTTACAATGAGCAGTTCTTC,CATSVGGAYNEQFF
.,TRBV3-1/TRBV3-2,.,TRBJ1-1,TGTGCCAGCAGCAATCGACAGATGAACACTGAAGCTTTCTTT,CASSNRQMNTEAFF
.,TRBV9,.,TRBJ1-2,TGTGCCAGCAGCGAGATCCCGGGAGTGTATGGCTACACCTTC,CASSEIPGVYGYTF
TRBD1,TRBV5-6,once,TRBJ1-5,TGTGCCAGCAGCTGGAAGGGACAGGCTCCCGGTCAGCCCCAGCATTTT,CASSWKGQAPGQPQHF
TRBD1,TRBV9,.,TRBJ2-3,TGTGCCAGCAGCGGGGACAGGGGTAGCGATACGCAGTATTTT,CASSGDRGSDTQYF
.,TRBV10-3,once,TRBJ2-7,TGTGCCATCAGTTCCCCAGACTTGAGGTCTAAGTCCCCCCACGAGCAGTACTTC,CAISSPDLRSKSPHEQYF
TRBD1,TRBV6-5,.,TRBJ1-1,TGTGCCAGCAGCCCACAGGGGGCCCTGAACACTGAAGCTTTCTTT,CASSPQGALNTEAFF
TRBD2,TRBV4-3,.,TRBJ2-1,TGCGCCAGCAGCCCCACCTCCTTTGGACTAGCGGGGGGTGAGCAGTTCTTC,CASSPTSFGLAGGEQFF
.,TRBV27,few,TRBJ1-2,TGTGCCAGCAGTCCCAGGTCAGGGGCTGGCTACACCTTC,CASSPRSGAGYTF
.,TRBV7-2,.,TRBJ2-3,TGTGCCAGCAGCGATGACATAGATGGCACAGATACGCAGTATTTT,CASSDDIDGTDTQYF
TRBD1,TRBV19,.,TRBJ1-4,TGTGCCAGTAGCGCCACAGGGGTGGGCCAGAGGCTGTTTTTT,CASSATGVGQRLFF
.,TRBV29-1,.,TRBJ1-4,TGCAGTATTACAGACTCTGGAGGGGAAAAACTGTTTTTT,CSITDSGGEKLFF
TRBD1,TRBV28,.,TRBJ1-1,TGTGCCAGCAGCTCTTGGACAGGGCGGAACACTGAAGCTTTCTTT,CASSSWTGRNTEAFF
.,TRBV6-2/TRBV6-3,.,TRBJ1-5,.,CASSSSTGFGQPQHF
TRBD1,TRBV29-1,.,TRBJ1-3,TGCAGCGTTGAAATCGGGACAGGGGCGGACACCATATATTTT,CSVEIGTGADTIYF
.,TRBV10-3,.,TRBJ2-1,TGTGCCATCGGTAACAGAACCTACAATGAGCAGTTCTTC,CAIGNRTYNEQFF
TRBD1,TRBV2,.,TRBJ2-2,TGTGCCAGCAGCTGGACAGGGGGGAACACCGGGGAGCTGTTTTTT,CASSWTGGNTGELFF
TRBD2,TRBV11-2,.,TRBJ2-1,TGTGCCAGCAGCCAGATAGCGGGGGCCGGCGGTGAGCAGTTCTTC,CASSQIAGAGGEQFF
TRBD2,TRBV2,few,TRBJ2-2,TGTGCCAGCAGGAATAGCGGGGGTGGCGGGGAGCTGTTTTTT,CASRNSGGGGELFF
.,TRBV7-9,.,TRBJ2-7,TGTGCCAGCAGGAGCCAAGAAGGAGGGGACGAGCAGTACTTC,CASRSQEGGDEQYF
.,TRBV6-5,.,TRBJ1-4,TGTGCCAGCCGGACAGAAGAAAAACTGTTTTTT,CASRTEEKLFF
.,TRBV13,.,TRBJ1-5,TGTGCCAGCAGCTTATACGGGGAAAAGGATCAGCCCCAGCATTTT,CASSLYGEKDQPQHF
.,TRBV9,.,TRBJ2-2,TGTGCCAGCAGCCCTCCCGCAGGGTTGAACACCGGGGAGCTGTTTTTT,CASSPPAGLNTGELFF
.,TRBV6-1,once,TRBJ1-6,TGTGCCAGCAGTGACCAGAGGGATTCACCCCTCCACTTT,CASSDQRDSPLHF